This T cell receptor (beta chain) was found in a study of Ad26.COV2.S vaccination and SARS-CoV-2 variants. After removal of 1 base from V and 5 bases from J, the junction contained 6 bases not matched to a gene. The germline CDR1 and CDR2 sequences are MGHRA and YSYEKL. The CDR3 is 15 residues long. Clones were sequenced by immunoSEQ multiplex PCR, and TCRdb holds only the in-frame ones, with some missing. The profile shows some 420,000 clones, 88% of them singletons. The treatment: about 20 received Ad26.COV2.S at low or high dose, single or two shots; about 5 received placebo; per-sample allocation not given. Day 63 following the first vaccine or placebo injection was when the samples were taken.

The chain carries TRBV4-1 and TRBJ2-7; 9 nucleotides match TRBD1. The sequencing used peripheral blood, collected in a trial of Ad26.COV2.S vaccine versus placebo. This TCR came from a person between 18 and 65 years old who received the Ad26.COV2.S COVID-19 vaccine or a placebo. As DNA, the CDR3 is TGCGCCAGCAGCCAAGCAGTACAGGGGGCGGACGAGCAGTACTTC. This sequence encodes CASSQAVQGADEQYF.